The 30 T cell receptor beta chains presented below share a single source sample, sequenced in a study of T cells in localized non-small cell lung cancer. Clones were read by immunoSEQ multiplex PCR, and TCRdb kept only the in-frame ones, dropping some. The sample holds around 29,000 clones, roughly 88% seen once. The source material was peripheral blood, sampled before any cancer treatment. Receptors were obtained from a woman aged 35-70 years with stage I lung adenocarcinoma.

The rearrangement joins TRBV30 to TRBJ1-5; D uncertain. Germline V gene data show CDR1 as GTSNPN and CDR2 as SVGIG (reference sequence). The length of the CDR3 is 13 residues. Trimming cost V 1 base and J 1 base, with 5 bases left between them. This CDR3 is CAWSGGSNQPQHF. CDR3 nucleotide sequence: TGTGCCTGGAGTGGCGGCAGCAATCAGCCCCAGCATTTT.

CDR3 coding DNA: TGTGCCAGCAGTTACAGGGACAAGAACACTGAAGCTTTCTTT. Residues: CASSYRDKNTEAFF. The V call is TRBV6-6, the J call TRBJ1-1; possible D gene TRBD1, 6 bases. V was cut by 2 bases and J by 1 base, with 8 bases left in between. Germline-derived CDR1 and CDR2 are MNHNY and SVGAGI (reference sequence). The CDR3 runs 14 residues.

The V call is TRBV11-3, the J call TRBJ2-1; D is unclear. Trimming took 0 bases from V and 9 from J, leaving 9 bases between them. The V gene's germline CDR1 is SGHNT and CDR2 YENEEA. The CDR3 spans 13 residues. Here the CDR3 DNA reads TGTGCCAGCAGCTTAGAGATGTATGGTGAGCAGTTCTTC. Translated, it gives CASSLEMYGEQFF. Using reference TRBV11-3 and TRBJ2-1 for the parts outside the CDR3, the full variable domain is EAGVVQSPRYKIIEKKQPVAFWCNPISGHNTLYWYLQNLGQGPELLIRYENEEAVDDSQLPKDRFSAERLKGVDSTLKIQPAELGDSAVYLCASSLEMYGEQFFGPGTRLTVL.

The DNA for the CDR3 is TGCAGTGCTAGGATGCCAGATACGCAGTATTTT. Encoded protein: CSARMPDTQYF. The rearrangement joins TRBV20-1 to TRBJ2-3; D gene uncertain. The ends were cut back, 3 bases at V and 4 bases at J, with 5 bases in the middle. CDR1 is DFQATT, CDR2 SNEGSKA, per germline (reference sequence). This CDR3 is 11 amino acids long.

V gene TRBV4-1 combines with J gene TRBJ2-2; D perhaps matches TRBD2 (5 bases). V shed 6 bases and J shed 0 bases, with 14 bases lying between them. Germline V lookup: CDR1 MGHRA, CDR2 YSYEKL. This CDR3 is built from 16 residues. The chain's CDR3 is CASRKFGESNTGELFF. The CDR3 bases are TGCGCCAGCAGGAAGTTCGGGGAGTCGAACACCGGGGAGCTGTTTTTT.

V is TRBV2 and J is TRBJ2-3; 7 nucleotides agree with TRBD1. Germline lookup yields CDR1 SNHLY and CDR2 FYNNEI. The CDR3 loop spans 16 amino acids. Germline trimming cut 8 bases from V and 0 bases from J; bases unmatched to any gene: 11. In nucleotides, the CDR3 is TGTGCCAGCCTAGGACCGACAGGGCCTAGCACAGATACGCAGTATTTT. Its translation is CASLGPTGPSTDTQYF.

The chain has TRBV7-2 and TRBJ2-2, with D possibly TRBD2 on 7 matching bases. The ends were cut back, 4 bases at V and 1 base at J, with 13 bases in the middle. The CDR3 spans 16 residues. CDR1 is SGHTA, CDR2 FQGNSA, per germline. The CDR3 region is CASSSGASGNTGELFF. Written as DNA, the CDR3 is TGTGCCAGCAGCTCAGGGGCTAGCGGGAACACCGGGGAGCTGTTTTTT.

This chain links TRBV6-6 with TRBJ2-6, with 7 bases identical to TRBD2. Germline lookup yields CDR1 MNHNY and CDR2 SVGAGI (reference sequence). The CDR3 totals 15 residues. Trimming at V came to 7 bases and at J to 1 base, leaving 4 bases not matched to a gene. CDR3 in DNA: TGTGCCAGCATTGGGGGGGGATCTGGGGCCAACGTCCTGACTTTC. Translation: CASIGGGSGANVLTF.

The chain is built from TRBV2 and TRBJ2-5; D unresolved. V lost 7 bases, J lost 5 bases, and 20 bases lay in between. This CDR3 spans 15 amino acids. Germline CDR1 SNHLY, CDR2 FYNNEI. The CDR3 region has the DNA TGTGCCAGCACCGGAGTGGGCACCATTGATGAGACCCAGTACTTC. Translating gives CASTGVGTIDETQYF.

This clone was observed a few times. The chain uses TRBV2 and TRBJ1-2, with D maybe TRBD1 (6 bases). The CDR3 covers 16 residues. Germline V lookup: CDR1 SNHLY, CDR2 FYNNEI. Trimming took 0 bases from V and 4 from J, leaving 15 bases between them. CDR3 sequence: CASSEALQGGLYGYTF. The CDR3 DNA reads as TGTGCCAGCAGTGAAGCGCTTCAAGGGGGGCTCTATGGCTACACCTTC.

The chain joins TRBV19 to TRBJ1-5; no firm D call. CDR3 length equals 16 residues. Per germline, CDR1 LNHDA and CDR2 SQIVND (reference sequence). Trimming left V 2 bases short and J 9 bases short, with 20 bases between. This CDR3 reads CASSIPGDAGFWPQHF. The CDR3 DNA reads as TGTGCCAGTAGTATACCCGGCGACGCCGGGTTTTGGCCCCAGCATTTT.

This clone was detected only a few times. The chain couples TRBV7-8 to TRBJ1-3; D unresolved. V dropped 3 bases and J dropped 1 base, with 7 bases sitting between them. This CDR3 contains 14 residues. CDR1 and CDR2 from the germline V gene are SGHVS and FQNEAQ. The CDR3 sequence is CASSFLGSGNTIYF. The CDR3 nucleotides read TGTGCCAGCAGCTTTCTCGGGTCTGGAAACACCATATATTTT.

The table lists this clone with a few counts. CDR3 nucleotides: TGTGCCAGCAGTTACGTATCTGCTCAAGAGACCCAGTACTTC. Translated: CASSYVSAQETQYF. The J gene is TRBJ2-5, the V gene TRBV6-5; D unresolved. CDR3 size: 14 residues. Trimming took 2 bases from V and 2 from J, leaving 9 bases between them. The germline CDR1 and CDR2 sequences are MNHEY and SVGAGI.

The chain links TRBV7-9 to TRBJ1-4, with 7 bases matching TRBD1. Trimming removed 1 base from V and 5 bases from J; junction bases left unmatched: 4. CDR1 is SEHNR and CDR2 is FQNEAQ in the germline V gene (reference sequence). This CDR3 region has 15 residues. Here the CDR3 reads CASSLGDSANEKLFF. CDR3 DNA: TGTGCCAGCAGCTTAGGGGACAGCGCAAATGAAAAACTGTTTTTT.

The genes are TRBV4-1 and TRBJ1-6; D unresolved. CDR3 size: 17 residues. Trimming pared 0 bases from V and 7 bases from J, leaving 16 bases between. Germline loops: CDR1 MGHRA, CDR2 YSYEKL. Here the CDR3 reads CASSQEVFPQENSPLHF. The CDR3 DNA is TGCGCCAGCAGCCAAGAAGTATTCCCCCAGGAGAATTCACCCCTCCACTTT.

This sequence joins TRBV19 and TRBJ1-1, with 9 bases aligning to TRBD1. Germline trimming cut 5 bases from V and 5 bases from J; bases unmatched to any gene: 9. This CDR3 contains 15 residues. Germline values: CDR1 LNHDA, CDR2 SQIVND (reference sequence). The CDR3 loop reads CASSSWDRAGTEAFF. The CDR3 nucleotides are TGTGCCAGTAGTTCCTGGGACAGGGCAGGAACTGAAGCTTTCTTT.

This sequence joins TRBV2 and TRBJ1-5, with 9 bases fitting TRBD1. V dropped 4 bases and J dropped 7; count of bases not matched to a gene: 8. Germline CDR1 is SNHLY and CDR2 is FYNNEI. CDR3 length: 15 amino acids. The DNA for the CDR3 is TGTGCCAGCAGTGCACAGACAGGGGGGTCGCAGCCCCAGCATTTT. Amino acids: CASSAQTGGSQPQHF. Drawing the rest from reference TRBV2 and TRBJ1-5, the complete variable domain is EPEVTQTPSHQVTQMGQEVILRCVPISNHLYFYWYRQILGQKVEFLVSFYNNEISEKSEIFDDQFSVERPDGSNFTLKIRSTKLEDSAMYFCASSAQTGGSQPQHFGDGTRLSIL.

The gene calls are TRBV9 and TRBJ2-4; D might be TRBD2 (6 bases). There are 14 residues in the CDR3. Germline lookup yields CDR1 SGDLS and CDR2 YYNGEE. Trimming removed 4 bases from V and 8 bases from J, with 16 bases in between. The CDR3 protein is CASSFGTGGDIQYF. DNA for the CDR3: TGTGCCAGCAGCTTTGGGACCGGGGGAGACATTCAGTACTTC.

This clone is a singleton in its sample. The gene calls are TRBV2 and TRBJ1-1; D may be TRBD1 (6 bases). Germline CDR1 is SNHLY and CDR2 is FYNNEI. This CDR3 spans 15 amino acids. V lost 3 bases, J lost 7 bases, and 18 bases lay in between. CDR3 coding DNA: TGTGCCAGCAGTGATTTTGAGGTGGGAGGGGGTGAAGCTTTCTTT. Translating it yields CASSDFEVGGGEAFF.

This chain links TRBV27 with TRBJ1-4; TRBD1 matches at 7 bases. The CDR3 covers 13 residues. Germline lookup yields CDR1 MNHEY and CDR2 SMNVEV (reference sequence). J was trimmed by 11 bases and V by 6 bases; bases with no gene match: 9. The CDR3 nucleotides read TGTGCCAGCAGGCAACTAGACAGGGCCAAACTGTTTTTT. Translated: CASRQLDRAKLFF.

The gene calls are TRBV27 and TRBJ2-7, with TRBD2 matching 14 bases. Germline V gene lookup returns CDR1 MNHEY and CDR2 SMNVEV (reference sequence). Trimming at V came to 4 bases and at J to 0 bases, leaving 5 bases not matched to a gene. This CDR3 comprises 17 residues. This chain's CDR3 is CASSSPTSGRGSYEQYF. Here the CDR3 DNA reads TGTGCCAGCAGTTCCCCGACTAGCGGGAGGGGCTCCTACGAGCAGTACTTC.

This clone was seen more than once but under ten times. The chain has TRBV19 and TRBJ2-3, with D possibly matching TRBD2 (5 bases). This CDR3 contains 16 residues. Looked up from germline, CDR1 is LNHDA and CDR2 is SQIVND (reference sequence). Trimming took 6 bases from V and 0 from J, leaving 16 bases between them. The CDR3 loop reads CASSQNGGGSTDTQYF. CDR3 sequence (DNA): TGTGCCAGTAGCCAGAATGGCGGCGGGAGCACAGATACGCAGTATTTT.

CDR3 coding DNA: TGTGCCAGCAGACTGTGGACAGGGGTGAATGAAAAACTGTTTTTT. It codes for CASRLWTGVNEKLFF. V is TRBV28 and J is TRBJ1-4, with 9 nucleotides matching TRBD1. The V gene's germline CDR1 is MDHEN and CDR2 SYDVKM. Trimming removed 6 bases from V and 5 bases from J; junction bases left unmatched: 7. This CDR3 region has 15 residues. Looking up the rest from reference TRBV28 and TRBJ1-4 gives the full variable domain: DVKVTQSSRYLVKRTGEKVFLECVQDMDHENMFWYRQDPGLGLRLIYFSYDVKMKEKGDIPEGYSVSREKKERFSLILESASTNQTSMYLCASRLWTGVNEKLFFGSGTQLSVL.

The chain is built from TRBV5-4 and TRBJ2-7; maybe TRBD1 (6 bases). Germline CDR1 reads SGHNT; CDR2 reads YYREEE (reference sequence). This CDR3 has 13 amino acids. V was pared by 0 bases and J by 7 bases, with 11 bases between. The CDR3 loop reads CASSLGGPGEQYF. For the CDR3, the DNA is TGTGCCAGCAGCTTGGGGGGGCCTGGGGAGCAGTACTTC. The complete variable domain, with remaining parts taken from reference TRBV5-4 and TRBJ2-7, reads ETGVTQSPTHLIKTRGQQVTLRCSSQSGHNTVSWYQQALGQGPQFIFQYYREEENGRGNFPPRFSGLQFPNYSSELNVNALELDDSALYLCASSLGGPGEQYFGPGTRLTVT.

The chain recombines TRBV4-3 with TRBJ2-7; 9 bases map to TRBD2. Germline V gene lookup returns CDR1 LGHNA and CDR2 YSLEER. This CDR3 is built from 14 residues. The J segment lost 2 bases and the V segment lost 4 bases, leaving 3 bases of the junction unmatched. In nucleotides, the CDR3 is TGCGCCAGCAGCCCCCAGCGGGAGGCCTACGAGCAGTACTTC. Translated: CASSPQREAYEQYF.

The chain is built from TRBV15 and TRBJ1-3; 7 positions match TRBD1. CDR1 and CDR2 (germline): LNHNV, YYDKDF (reference sequence). V trimming: 0 bases; J trimming: 0 bases; junction bases outside the gene matches: 8. The CDR3 length is 18 residues. CDR3 sequence: CATSRDRQGRSSGNTIYF. In DNA form, the CDR3 reads TGTGCCACCAGCAGAGATCGACAGGGACGGAGCTCTGGAAACACCATATATTTT. Looking up the rest from reference TRBV15 and TRBJ1-3 gives the full variable domain: DAMVIQNPRYQVTQFGKPVTLSCSQTLNHNVMYWYQQKSSQAPKLLFHYYDKDFNNEADTPDNFQSRRPNTSFCFLDIRSPGLGDTAMYLCATSRDRQGRSSGNTIYFGEGSWLTVV.

This clone has a handful of counts. V and J are TRBV5-1 and TRBJ2-2, with D possibly being TRBD1 (5 bases). Trimming removed 1 base from V and 5 bases from J, with 12 bases in between. Germline V gene lookup returns CDR1 SGHRS and CDR2 YFSETQ. This CDR3 contains 15 residues. The CDR3 coding sequence is TGCGCCAGCAGCTTGAGTGACAGCTTAACCGGGGAGCTGTTTTTT. The encoded protein is CASSLSDSLTGELFF.

The rearrangement uses TRBV21-1 and TRBJ1-3. TRBV21-1 represents a pseudogene. The CDR3 spans 16 residues. CDR3 region: CASSKGVTNSGNTIYF. As DNA, the CDR3 is TGTGCCAGCAGCAAAGGGGTGACGAACTCTGGAAACACCATATATTTT.

The rearrangement links TRBV7-2 to TRBJ2-7; 13 bases align to TRBD2. CDR1 is SGHTA and CDR2 is FQGNSA in the germline V gene. The CDR3 is 14 residues long. With V trimmed by 5 bases and J by 7 bases, 5 bases remained unmatched. The CDR3 region has the DNA TGTGCCAGCAGCGCCACTAGCGGGAGGGTTGAGCAGTACTTC. Translation: CASSATSGRVEQYF. Drawing the rest from reference TRBV7-2 and TRBJ2-7, the complete variable domain is GAGVSQSPSNKVTEKGKDVELRCDPISGHTALYWYRQSLGQGLEFLIYFQGNSAPDKSGLPSDRFSAERTGGSVSTLTIQRTQQEDSAVYLCASSATSGRVEQYFGPGTRLTVT.

V gene TRBV7-8 combines with J gene TRBJ2-2, with D possibly called TRBD1 or TRBD2 (6 bases each). The V gene's germline CDR1 is SGHVS and CDR2 FQNEAQ. This CDR3 has 17 amino acids. Trimming left V 5 bases short and J 2 bases short, with 18 bases between. Here the CDR3 DNA reads TGTGCCAGCAGCCAAAATACAGGGAGGCTCAACACCGGGGAGCTGTTTTTT. Its translation: CASSQNTGRLNTGELFF.